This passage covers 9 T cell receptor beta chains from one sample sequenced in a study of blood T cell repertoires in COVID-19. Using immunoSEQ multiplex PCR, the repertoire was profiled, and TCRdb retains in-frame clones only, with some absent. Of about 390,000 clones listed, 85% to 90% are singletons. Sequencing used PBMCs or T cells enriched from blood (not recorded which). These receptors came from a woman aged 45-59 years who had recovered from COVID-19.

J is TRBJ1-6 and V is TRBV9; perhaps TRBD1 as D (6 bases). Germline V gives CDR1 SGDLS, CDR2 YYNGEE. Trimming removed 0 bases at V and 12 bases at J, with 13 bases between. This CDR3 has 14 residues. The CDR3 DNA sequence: TGTGCCAGCAGCGTAGGAGGGGGTAGGGAACCCCTCCACTTT. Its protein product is CASSVGGGREPLHF.

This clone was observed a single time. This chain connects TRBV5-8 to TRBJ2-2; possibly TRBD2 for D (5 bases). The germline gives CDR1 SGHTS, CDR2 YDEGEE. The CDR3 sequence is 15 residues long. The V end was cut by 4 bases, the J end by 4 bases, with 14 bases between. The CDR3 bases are TGTGCCAGCAGCCCGCGAGGGTTGAGCACCGGGGAGCTGTTTTTT. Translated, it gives CASSPRGLSTGELFF.

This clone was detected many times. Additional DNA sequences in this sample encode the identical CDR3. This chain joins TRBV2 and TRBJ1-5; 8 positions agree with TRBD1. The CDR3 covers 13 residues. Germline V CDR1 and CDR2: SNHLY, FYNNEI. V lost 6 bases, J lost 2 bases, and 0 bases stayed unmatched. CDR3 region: CASRGQGNQPQHF. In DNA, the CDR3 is TGTGCCAGCAGGGGACAGGGCAATCAGCCCCAGCATTTT.

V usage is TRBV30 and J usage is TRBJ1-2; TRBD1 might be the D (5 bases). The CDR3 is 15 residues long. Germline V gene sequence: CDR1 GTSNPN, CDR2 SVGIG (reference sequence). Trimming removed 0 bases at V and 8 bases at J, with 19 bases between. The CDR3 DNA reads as TGTGCCTGGAGTGTAGGGGTAGTCCGGGTTGAGGGCTACACCTTC. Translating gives CAWSVGVVRVEGYTF.

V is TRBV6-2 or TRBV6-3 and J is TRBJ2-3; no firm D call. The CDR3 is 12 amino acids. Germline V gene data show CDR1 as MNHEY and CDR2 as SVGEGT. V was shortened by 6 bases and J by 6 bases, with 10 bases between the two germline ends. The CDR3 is CASSPGIDTQYF. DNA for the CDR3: TGTGCCAGCAGCCCCGGTATTGATACGCAGTATTTT.

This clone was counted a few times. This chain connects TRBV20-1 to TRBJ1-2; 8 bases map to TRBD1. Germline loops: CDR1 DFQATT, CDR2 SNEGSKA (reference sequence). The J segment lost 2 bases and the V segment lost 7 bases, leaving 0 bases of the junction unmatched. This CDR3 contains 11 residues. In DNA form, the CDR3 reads TGCAGTGGACAGGGGAACTATGGCTACACCTTC. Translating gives CSGQGNYGYTF.

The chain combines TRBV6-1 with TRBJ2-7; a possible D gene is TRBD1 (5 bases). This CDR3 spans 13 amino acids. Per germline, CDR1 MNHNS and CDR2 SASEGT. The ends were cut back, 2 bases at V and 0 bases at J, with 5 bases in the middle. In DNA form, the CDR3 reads TGTGCCAGCAGTGAAACAGGCTCCTACGAGCAGTACTTC. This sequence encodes CASSETGSYEQYF.

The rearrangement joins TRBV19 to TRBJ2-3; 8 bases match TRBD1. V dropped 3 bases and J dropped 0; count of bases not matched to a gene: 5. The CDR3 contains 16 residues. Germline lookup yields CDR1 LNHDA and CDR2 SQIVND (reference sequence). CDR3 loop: CASSMGQVFSTDTQYF. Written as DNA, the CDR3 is TGTGCCAGTAGTATGGGACAGGTTTTTAGCACAGATACGCAGTATTTT.

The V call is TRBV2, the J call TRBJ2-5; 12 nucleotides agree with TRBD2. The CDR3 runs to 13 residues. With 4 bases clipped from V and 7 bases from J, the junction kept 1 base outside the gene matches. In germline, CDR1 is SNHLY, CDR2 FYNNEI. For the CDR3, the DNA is TGTGCCAGCAGTGCGGGACTAGCGGGGACCCAGTACTTC. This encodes CASSAGLAGTQYF.